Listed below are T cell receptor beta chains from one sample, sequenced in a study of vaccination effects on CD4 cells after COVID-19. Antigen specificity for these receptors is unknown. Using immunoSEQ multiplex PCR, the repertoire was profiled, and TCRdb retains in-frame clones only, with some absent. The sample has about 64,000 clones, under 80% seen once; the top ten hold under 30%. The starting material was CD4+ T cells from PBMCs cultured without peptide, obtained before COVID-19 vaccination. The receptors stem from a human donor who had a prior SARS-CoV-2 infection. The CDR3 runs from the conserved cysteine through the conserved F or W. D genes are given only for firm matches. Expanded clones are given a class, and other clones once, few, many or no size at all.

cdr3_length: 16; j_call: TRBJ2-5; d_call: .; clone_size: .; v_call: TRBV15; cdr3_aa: CATSGGAGVAVGTQYF; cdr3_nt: TGTGCCACCAGCGGCGGAGCCGGGGTAGCAGTGGGGACCCAGTACTTC
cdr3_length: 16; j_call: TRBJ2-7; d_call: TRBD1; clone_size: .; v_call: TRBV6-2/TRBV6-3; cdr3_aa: CASIPGRDSSSYEQYF; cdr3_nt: TGTGCCAGCATCCCCGGTCGGGACAGCAGCTCCTACGAGCAGTACTTC
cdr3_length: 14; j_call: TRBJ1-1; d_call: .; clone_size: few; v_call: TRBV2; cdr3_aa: CASRQSRGSTEAFF; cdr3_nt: TGTGCCAGCAGACAATCCCGGGGCTCCACTGAAGCTTTCTTT
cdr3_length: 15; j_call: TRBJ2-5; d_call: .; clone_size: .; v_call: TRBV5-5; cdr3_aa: CASSSQLGYQETQYF; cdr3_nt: TGTGCCAGCAGCTCACAACTGGGATACCAAGAGACCCAGTACTTC
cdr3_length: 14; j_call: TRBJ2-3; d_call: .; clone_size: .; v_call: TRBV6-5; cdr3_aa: CASTRQESTDTQYF; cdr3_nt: TGTGCCAGCACACGACAGGAAAGCACAGATACGCAGTATTTT
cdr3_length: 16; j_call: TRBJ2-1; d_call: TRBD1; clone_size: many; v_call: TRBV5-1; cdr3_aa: CASSLQGAPSYNEQFF; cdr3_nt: TGCGCCAGCAGCTTGCAGGGGGCCCCCTCCTACAATGAGCAGTTCTTC
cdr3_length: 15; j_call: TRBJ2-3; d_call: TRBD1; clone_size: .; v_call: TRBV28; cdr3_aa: CASSYGTGSTDTQYF; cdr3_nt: TGTGCCAGCAGTTACGGGACAGGAAGCACAGATACGCAGTATTTT
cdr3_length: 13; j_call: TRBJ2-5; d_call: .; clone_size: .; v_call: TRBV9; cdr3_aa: CASSADPMETQYF; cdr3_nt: TGTGCCAGCAGCGCCGACCCCATGGAGACCCAGTACTTC
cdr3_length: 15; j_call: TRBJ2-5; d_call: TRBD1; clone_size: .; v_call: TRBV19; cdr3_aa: CASRRQGATGETQYF; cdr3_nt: TGTGCCAGTAGAAGACAGGGGGCTACCGGGGAGACCCAGTACTTC
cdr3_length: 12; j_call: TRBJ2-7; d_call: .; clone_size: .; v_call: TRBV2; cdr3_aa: CASTQESYEQYF; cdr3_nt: TGTGCCAGCACTCAGGAGTCCTACGAGCAGTACTTC
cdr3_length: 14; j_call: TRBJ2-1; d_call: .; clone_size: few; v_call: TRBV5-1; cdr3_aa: CASRWDGTRHEQFF; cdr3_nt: TGCGCCAGCAGGTGGGACGGGACCAGGCATGAGCAGTTCTTC
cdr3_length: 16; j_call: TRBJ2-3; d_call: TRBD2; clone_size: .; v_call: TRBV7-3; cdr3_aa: CASSSGLAASTDTQYF; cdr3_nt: TGTGCCAGCAGCTCCGGACTAGCGGCGAGCACAGATACGCAGTATTTT
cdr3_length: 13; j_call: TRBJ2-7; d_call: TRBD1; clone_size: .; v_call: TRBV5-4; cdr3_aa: CASSLKGASEQYF; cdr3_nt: TGTGCCAGCAGCTTAAAGGGGGCAAGCGAGCAGTACTTC
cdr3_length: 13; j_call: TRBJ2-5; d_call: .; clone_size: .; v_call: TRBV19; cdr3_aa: CASSIATGETQYF; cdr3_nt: TGTGCCAGTAGTATCGCGACAGGAGAGACCCAGTACTTC
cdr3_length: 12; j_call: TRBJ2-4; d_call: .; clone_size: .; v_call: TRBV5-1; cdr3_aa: CASSLDKNIQYF; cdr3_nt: TGCGCCAGCAGCTTGGACAAAAACATTCAGTACTTC
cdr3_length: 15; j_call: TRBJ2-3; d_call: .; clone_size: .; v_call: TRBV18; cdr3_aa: CASSPPDASTDTQYF; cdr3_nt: TGTGCCAGCTCACCCCCGGATGCTAGCACAGATACGCAGTATTTT
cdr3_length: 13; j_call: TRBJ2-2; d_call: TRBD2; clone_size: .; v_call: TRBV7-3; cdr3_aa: CASSLAGAGELFF; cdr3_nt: TGTGCCAGCAGCTTAGCGGGAGCTGGGGAGCTGTTTTTT
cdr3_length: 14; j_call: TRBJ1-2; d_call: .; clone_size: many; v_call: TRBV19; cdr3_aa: CASQSGRANYGYTF; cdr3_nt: TGTGCCAGTCAGAGCGGAAGGGCTAACTATGGCTACACCTTC
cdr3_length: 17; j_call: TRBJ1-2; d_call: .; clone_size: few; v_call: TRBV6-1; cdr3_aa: CASSDLIRGFPNYGYTF; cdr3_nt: TGTGCCAGCAGTGATTTAATTCGTGGGTTCCCTAACTATGGCTACACCTTC
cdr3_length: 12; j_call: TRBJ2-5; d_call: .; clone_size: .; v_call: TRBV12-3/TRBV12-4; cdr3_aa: CTSSFRGETQYF; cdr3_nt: TGTACCAGCAGTTTCAGAGGAGAGACCCAGTACTTC
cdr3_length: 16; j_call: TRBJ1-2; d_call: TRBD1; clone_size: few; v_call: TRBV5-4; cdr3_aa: CASSLPGQDTNYGYTF; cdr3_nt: TGTGCCAGCAGCTTACCGGGACAGGACACTAACTATGGCTACACCTTC
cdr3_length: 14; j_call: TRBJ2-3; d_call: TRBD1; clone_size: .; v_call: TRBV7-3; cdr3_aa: CASSPGQGVYTQYF; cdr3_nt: TGTGCCAGCAGCCCCGGACAGGGGGTGTATACGCAGTATTTT
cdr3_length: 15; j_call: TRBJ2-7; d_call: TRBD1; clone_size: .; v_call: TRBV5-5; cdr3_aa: CASSTRQGGEDEQYF; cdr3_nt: TGTGCCAGCAGCACCAGACAGGGGGGCGAAGACGAGCAGTACTTC
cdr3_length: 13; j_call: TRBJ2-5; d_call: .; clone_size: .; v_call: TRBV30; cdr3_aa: CAWRPGSRETQYF; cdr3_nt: TGTGCCTGGAGACCAGGGTCCAGGGAGACCCAGTACTTC